This TCR beta chain is from a study of patients and donors after allogeneic stem cell transplantation. Only a few counts were recorded for this clonotype. The V gene end was trimmed by 6 bases and the J gene end by 4 bases; junction bases not matched to a gene: 5. The CDR3 extends over 15 amino acids. Germline CDR1 and CDR2: SEHNR and FQNEAQ (reference sequence). From the RT-PCR reads, TCRdb called clonotypes with MiXCR, one entry per CDR3 protein. The table includes about 410,000 distinct CDR3 sequences, under 20% detected once. This chain uses TRBV7-9 with TRBJ2-1; TRBD2 agrees at 11 bases. This receptor was taken from a human donor who was either an allogeneic HSCT recipient or a stem cell or donor lymphocyte infusion donor (not recorded which). It is not recorded whose cells these are; they may come from a transplant donor. Sequenced material: blood, either unsorted or a sorted T cell fraction (not recorded which). This CDR3 reads CASRPLAGEYNEQFF. CDR3 bases: TGTGCCAGCAGACCACTAGCGGGGGAGTACAATGAGCAGTTCTTC.